Each of the 29 T cell receptor beta chains below was sequenced from the same sample in a study of control samples from healthy donors and cancer patients. Profiled with immunoSEQ multiplex PCR; TCRdb holds only in-frame clones, not every one. The sample lists tens of thousands of clones, roughly 94% occurring once. The material sequenced was blood. The receptors stem from a man aged 25 to 40 in good health.

This chain connects TRBV6-1 to TRBJ1-4, with D tentatively TRBD1 (6 bases). The CDR3 sequence is 15 residues long. V was cut by 2 bases and J by 4 bases, with 11 bases left in between. CDR1 MNHNS and CDR2 SASEGT come from the germline V gene. The CDR3 DNA reads as TGTGCCAGCAGTGAAAGGGGGGCGGGTAATGAAAAACTGTTTTTT. This sequence encodes CASSERGAGNEKLFF.

This chain connects TRBV12-3 or TRBV12-4 to TRBJ1-3; D might be TRBD1 (5 bases). CDR3 length equals 13 residues. The V and J ends lost 6 bases and 4 bases respectively, with 10 bases between them. The CDR3 bases are TGTGCCAGCAGACGGGGCGGCGGAAACACCATATATTTT. This sequence encodes CASRRGGGNTIYF.

The V and J genes are TRBV4-1 and TRBJ2-3, with D tentatively TRBD1 or TRBD2 (6 bases each). The CDR3 is 16 residues long. Germline V gene data show CDR1 as MGHRA and CDR2 as YSYEKL. Deletions cut 6 bases from V and 5 bases from J, with 21 bases between. The CDR3 DNA sequence: TGCGCCAGCAGGGGGGGCACGAGGGGCGCGGTAGATACGCAGTATTTT. It specifies CASRGGTRGAVDTQYF.

The chain employs TRBV2 and TRBJ2-4; D ambiguous. Between the trimmed V and J ends, which lost 1 base and 3 bases, there was a span of 13 bases. The CDR3 contains 16 residues. Looked up from germline, CDR1 is SNHLY and CDR2 is FYNNEI. CDR3 bases: TGTGCCAGCAGTGAAGGCGCCCTGCGAGGCAAAAACATTCAGTACTTC. Translation gives CASSEGALRGKNIQYF.

The chain employs TRBV28 and TRBJ2-7; 8 bases line up with TRBD1. The junction had 9 bases not matched to a gene; V was cut back by 5 bases and J by 3 bases. Germline V gives CDR1 MDHEN, CDR2 SYDVKM. CDR3 length: 15 residues. CDR3 in amino acids: CASSISRGRFYEQYF. CDR3 DNA: TGTGCCAGCAGTATTTCCAGGGGGCGCTTCTACGAGCAGTACTTC.

The rearrangement uses TRBV6-2 or TRBV6-3 and TRBJ2-3; TRBD2 matches 11 bases. This CDR3 spans 15 amino acids. CDR1 and CDR2 from the germline V gene are MNHEY and SVGEGT. V lost 6 bases and J lost 6; bases outside the gene matches: 8. CDR3 sequence (DNA): TGTGCCAGCAGCCTAGCACTAGCGGGGGCTGATACGCAGTATTTT. Protein sequence: CASSLALAGADTQYF.

This chain links TRBV28 with TRBJ2-2; TRBD1 matches 7 bases. With 1 base clipped from V and 5 bases from J, the junction kept 4 bases outside the gene matches. The length of the CDR3 is 15 residues. Germline CDR1 is MDHEN and CDR2 is SYDVKM. The CDR3 region has the DNA TGTGCCAGCAGTTTATTGCCAGGGGGTACCGGGGAGCTGTTTTTT. This translates into CASSLLPGGTGELFF.

The chain combines TRBV11-2 with TRBJ2-1, with 8 nucleotides matching TRBD2. CDR3 length equals 18 residues. Per the germline V gene, CDR1 is SGHAT and CDR2 is FQNNGV. J gave up 5 bases and V 0 bases, and 12 bases lay outside the gene matches. CDR3 region: CASSLEVTGLGRDNEQFF. CDR3 nucleotide sequence: TGTGCCAGCAGCTTAGAAGTCACGGGACTAGGAAGGGACAATGAGCAGTTCTTC.

The gene calls are TRBV6-2 or TRBV6-3 and TRBJ2-2, with 8 bases fitting TRBD2. J lost 4 bases, V lost 2 bases, and 6 bases had no gene match. Looked up from germline, CDR1 is MNHEY and CDR2 is SVGEGT. The CDR3 is 16 amino acids. The DNA for the CDR3 is TGTGCCAGCAGTTACGTTGCGGGGGGAGGCACCGGGGAGCTGTTTTTT. This codes for CASSYVAGGGTGELFF.

The gene calls are TRBV4-2 and TRBJ2-4; D unresolved. Trimming cost V 5 bases and J 11 bases, with 25 bases left between them. This CDR3 is built from 16 residues. Germline loops: CDR1 LGHNA, CDR2 YNFKEQ. CDR3 coding DNA: TGTGCCAGCAGCTTCGGGTTCGAGTCGGGCGTCGCCGTTCAGTACTTC. This encodes CASSFGFESGVAVQYF.

The chain combines TRBV18 with TRBJ1-3; TRBD1 matches at 7 bases. V gave up 8 bases and J gave up 4 bases; unmatched junction bases: 11. The CDR3 length is 15 residues. The V gene's germline CDR1 is KGHSH and CDR2 LQKENI. The CDR3, as DNA: TGTGCCAGCGCCCAACAGGGGTCGGGAGGAAACACCATATATTTT. It translates to CASAQQGSGGNTIYF.

V gene TRBV7-9 combines with J gene TRBJ2-1, with 8 bases matching TRBD2. Germline V gene sequence: CDR1 SEHNR, CDR2 FQNEAQ (reference sequence). After removal of 2 bases from V and 0 bases from J, the junction contained 9 bases not matched to a gene. The CDR3 contains 18 residues. CDR3 amino acids: CASSLRPPTSGSYNEQFF. CDR3 DNA sequence: TGTGCCAGCAGCTTAAGACCCCCCACTAGCGGCTCCTACAATGAGCAGTTCTTC. The variable domain in full, completed from reference TRBV7-9 and TRBJ2-1, reads DTGVSQNPRHKITKRGQNVTFRCDPISEHNRLYWYRQTLGQGPEFLTYFQNEAQLEKSRLLSDRFSAERPKGSFSTLEIQRTEQGDSAMYLCASSLRPPTSGSYNEQFFGPGTRLTVL.

The chain has TRBV19 and TRBJ2-7; the match to TRBD2 covers 7 bases. The germline V gene encodes CDR1 LNHDA and CDR2 SQIVND (reference sequence). Germline trimming cut 2 bases from V and 3 bases from J; bases unmatched to any gene: 4. This CDR3 has 14 residues. The CDR3: CASSISGRVYEQYF. The CDR3 DNA sequence: TGTGCCAGTAGTATATCGGGGAGGGTCTACGAGCAGTACTTC.

CDR3 in DNA: TGTGCCAGCAGAGGAGGGGGGGACACAGATACGCAGTATTTT. Protein: CASRGGGDTDTQYF. V usage is TRBV6-5 and J usage is TRBJ2-3; D is perhaps TRBD2 (7 bases). The germline CDR1 and CDR2 sequences are MNHEY and SVGAGI. The CDR3 runs 14 residues. The V end was cut by 6 bases, the J end by 2 bases, with 12 bases between.

The rearrangement uses TRBV3-1 (or the pseudogene TRBV3-2) and TRBJ2-7, with 11 positions matching TRBD1. The CDR3 sequence is 15 residues long. Germline V gene lookup returns CDR1 LGHDT and CDR2 YNNKEL (reference sequence). Losses at the gene ends were 5 bases for V and 0 bases for J; bases not matched to a gene: 3. This CDR3 reads CASSVGQGASYEQYF. The CDR3 nucleotides read TGTGCCAGCAGCGTCGGACAGGGGGCCTCCTACGAGCAGTACTTC.

This chain uses TRBV30 with TRBJ2-1; D possibly matches TRBD1 or TRBD2 (7 bases each). Trimming pared 8 bases from V and 6 bases from J, leaving 17 bases between. Germline assignment: CDR1 GTSNPN and CDR2 SVGIG (reference sequence). This CDR3 is built from 13 residues. DNA of the CDR3: TGTGCCGGGGGGAGGGGGCCGGGCAATGAGCAGTTCTTC. Its protein product is CAGGRGPGNEQFF.

The chain has TRBV11-2 and TRBJ2-7; maybe TRBD2 (6 bases). The germline V and J ends were trimmed by 5 bases and 2 bases, with 13 bases remaining between them. The CDR3 consists of 14 residues. The germline V gene has CDR1 SGHAT and CDR2 FQNNGV. This CDR3 is CASSLGEEAYEQYF. As DNA, the CDR3 is TGTGCCAGCAGCCTCGGGGAGGAAGCCTACGAGCAGTACTTC. Looking up the rest from reference TRBV11-2 and TRBJ2-7 gives the full variable domain: EAGVAQSPRYKIIEKRQSVAFWCNPISGHATLYWYQQILGQGPKLLIQFQNNGVVDDSQLPKDRFSAERLKGVDSTLKIQPAKLEDSAVYLCASSLGEEAYEQYFGPGTRLTVT.

V and J are TRBV18 and TRBJ1-5; no clear D. Germline V gene sequence: CDR1 KGHSH, CDR2 LQKENI. V lost 2 bases, J lost 3 bases, and 8 bases lay in between. CDR3 size: 14 residues. The CDR3 spells CASSPRPDNQPQHF. The CDR3 region has the DNA TGTGCCAGCTCACCAAGGCCTGACAATCAGCCCCAGCATTTT.

The genes are TRBV7-8 and TRBJ2-4; 7 bases are shared with TRBD1. Trimming took 5 bases from V and 2 from J; bases not matched to a gene: 3. This CDR3 has 14 residues. CDR1 and CDR2 from the germline V gene are SGHVS and FQNEAQ. As DNA, the CDR3 is TGTGCCAGCAGCGTCAGGGGGTCCAAAAACATTCAGTACTTC. Protein sequence: CASSVRGSKNIQYF.

The chain combines TRBV28 with TRBJ1-5; 9 nucleotides align to TRBD1. This CDR3 has 15 residues. Germline values: CDR1 MDHEN, CDR2 SYDVKM. Trimming took 6 bases from V and 6 from J; bases not matched to a gene: 9. CDR3 DNA: TGTGCCAGCAGCCTAAACAGGGGGCTGGGTCAGCCCCAGCATTTT. Protein sequence: CASSLNRGLGQPQHF.

This sequence joins TRBV30 and TRBJ1-2, with D possibly matching TRBD1 (5 bases). This CDR3 is built from 17 residues. CDR1 and CDR2 from the germline V gene are GTSNPN and SVGIG (reference sequence). V lost 3 bases to trimming and J lost 3 bases, with 23 bases between them. The chain's CDR3 is CAWSLPADSPSHYGYTF. CDR3 bases: TGTGCCTGGAGCCTACCCGCAGACAGCCCATCTCACTATGGCTACACCTTC.

The chain has TRBV7-2 and TRBJ1-5, with TRBD1 matching over 7 bases. V gave up 3 bases and J gave up 7 bases; unmatched junction bases: 3. CDR1 is SGHTA and CDR2 is FQGNSA in the germline V gene. The CDR3 runs 13 residues. This CDR3 is CASSLTGIQPQHF. For the CDR3, the DNA is TGTGCCAGCAGCTTGACAGGGATCCAGCCCCAGCATTTT.

The gene calls are TRBV28 and TRBJ1-1; D remains unclear. The CDR3 is 12 residues long. V was shortened by 2 bases and J by 5 bases, with 6 bases between the two germline ends. From germline, CDR1 is MDHEN and CDR2 SYDVKM. Written as DNA, the CDR3 is TGTGCCAGCAGTTTAACCCGGACTGAAGCTTTCTTT. This encodes CASSLTRTEAFF.

The chain joins TRBV5-1 to TRBJ2-1, with D perhaps matching TRBD2 (6 bases). V was trimmed by 1 base and J by 0 bases, leaving 11 bases between them. This CDR3 region has 16 residues. In germline, CDR1 is SGHRS, CDR2 YFSETQ. The CDR3 region is CASSLLAAPSYNEQFF. Here the CDR3 DNA reads TGCGCCAGCAGCTTGTTAGCGGCGCCCTCCTACAATGAGCAGTTCTTC. The full variable domain, in which reference TRBV5-1 and TRBJ2-1 provide the parts outside the CDR3, is KAGVTQTPRYLIKTRGQQVTLSCSPISGHRSVSWYQQTPGQGLQFLFEYFSETQRNKGNFPGRFSGRQFSNSRSEMNVSTLELGDSALYLCASSLLAAPSYNEQFFGPGTRLTVL.

The rearrangement uses TRBV6-2 or TRBV6-3 and TRBJ1-2; unclear D gene. The CDR3 extends over 16 amino acids. CDR1 MNHEY and CDR2 SVGEGT come from the germline V gene. V lost 3 bases and J lost 4, with 18 bases in between. DNA for the CDR3: TGTGCCAGCAGTTATGTGGGAGGGAGGAGTAGCTATGGCTACACCTTC. Amino acids: CASSYVGGRSSYGYTF.

The chain couples TRBV11-2 to TRBJ1-4, with D tentatively TRBD1 (6 bases). Germline V gene lookup returns CDR1 SGHAT and CDR2 FQNNGV. Between the trimmed V and J ends, which lost 6 bases and 7 bases, there was a span of 12 bases. This CDR3 contains 13 residues. CDR3 sequence reads: CASSRTGTEKLFF. Written as DNA, the CDR3 is TGTGCCAGCAGTCGTACAGGGACTGAAAAACTGTTTTTT.

This clone was observed once. This chain joins TRBV13 and TRBJ1-3; D might be TRBD1 (6 bases). The germline V gene has CDR1 PRHDT and CDR2 FYEKMQ (reference sequence). This CDR3 spans 14 amino acids. V gave up 3 bases and J gave up 4 bases, with 10 bases separating them. CDR3 nucleotides: TGTGCCAGCAGCTTGGAGGGACAAGGAAACACCATATATTTT. It is translated as CASSLEGQGNTIYF.

The count of this clone is one. This sequence joins TRBV30 and TRBJ1-1, with D perhaps matching TRBD1 (5 bases). Trimming took off 1 base at V and 1 base at J, with 10 bases between the two ends. Germline V CDR1 and CDR2: GTSNPN, SVGIG (reference sequence). The length of the CDR3 is 14 residues. Here the CDR3 reads CAWSDEGTNTEAFF. The CDR3, as DNA: TGTGCCTGGAGTGATGAGGGGACGAACACTGAAGCTTTCTTT.

This clone came up once. The gene calls are TRBV4-3 and TRBJ1-1; D possibly corresponds to TRBD1 (6 bases). Trimming took off 4 bases at V and 8 bases at J, with 11 bases between the two ends. The CDR3 length is 12 residues. Germline CDR1 reads LGHNA; CDR2 reads YSLEER. Here the CDR3 DNA reads TGCGCCAGCAGCCGTCCAGGGGCGGAAGCTTTCTTT. Translated: CASSRPGAEAFF.